The 13 T cell receptor beta chains below all came from one sample that was sequenced in a study of shared clonotypes between healthy human individuals. Libraries were prepared by immunoSEQ multiplex PCR; TCRdb keeps only in-frame clonotypes and omits some of them. The sample consists of millions of clones, just over 90% of them appearing once. Naive CD8 cells comprised CD45RO-negative, CCR7-positively selected cells, excluding terminally differentiated effector memory CD45RA+ cells. The sequencing input was naive CD8+ T cells from PBMCs. The receptors originated from a young man in good health. Some clones in this sample may be carry-over from other donors' samples.

This clone was observed once. The chain combines TRBV28 with TRBJ2-1; 9 bases map to TRBD1. The CDR3 is 14 residues long. V lost 1 base to trimming and J lost 6 bases; unmatched junction nucleotides: 1. Germline CDR1 MDHEN, CDR2 SYDVKM. Written as DNA, the CDR3 is TGTGCCAGCAGTTTATTACAGGGGGCCAATGAGCAGTTCTTC. Residues: CASSLLQGANEQFF.

As for this clone: The sample holds other DNA sequences that translate to the same CDR3. The chain uses TRBV6-5 and TRBJ1-3; D uncertain. The V end lost 0 bases, the J end lost 4 bases, and 4 bases lay between the germline ends. Per germline, CDR1 MNHEY and CDR2 SVGAGI. The CDR3 loop spans 13 amino acids. In DNA form, the CDR3 reads TGTGCCAGCAGTTACTCGGAGGGAAACACCATATATTTT. As protein: CASSYSEGNTIYF.

The chain recombines TRBV4-1 with TRBJ2-4, with 7 bases that match TRBD1. Germline loops: CDR1 MGHRA, CDR2 YSYEKL. The CDR3 sequence is 12 residues long. The V gene end was trimmed by 4 bases and the J gene end by 7 bases; junction bases not matched to a gene: 1. Written as DNA, the CDR3 is TGCGCCAGCAGCCTACAGGGGAACATTCAGTACTTC. This codes for CASSLQGNIQYF.

This chain joins TRBV28 and TRBJ2-1, with TRBD2 matching over 11 bases. Trimming cost V 6 bases and J 7 bases; bases outside gene matches: 11. Germline V lookup: CDR1 MDHEN, CDR2 SYDVKM. This CDR3 comprises 16 residues. The CDR3 DNA reads TGTGCCAGCAGAAGTAGCGGGAGGGCCCCGGAGAATGAGCAGTTCTTC. Translating it yields CASRSSGRAPENEQFF.

The rearrangement uses TRBV27 and TRBJ2-7; the D is unclear. Germline assignment: CDR1 MNHEY and CDR2 SMNVEV (reference sequence). CDR3 length: 13 amino acids. Trimming took 5 bases from V and 2 from J, leaving 10 bases between them. The CDR3 sequence: CASSDPRAYEQYF. The CDR3 nucleotides are TGTGCCAGCAGTGACCCCCGAGCCTACGAGCAGTACTTC.

The chain links TRBV28 to TRBJ2-2; 9 bases fit TRBD1. CDR1 MDHEN and CDR2 SYDVKM come from the germline V gene. The CDR3 runs to 16 residues. Trimming removed 4 bases from V and 5 bases from J; junction bases left unmatched: 8. The CDR3 DNA sequence: TGTGCCAGCAGTTCGCACAGGGGGCGCGGTACCGGGGAGCTGTTTTTT. Protein sequence: CASSSHRGRGTGELFF.

This clone was seen only once. The junction and the germline gene differ at one end; a read error may be behind it. The rearrangement uses TRBV29-1 and TRBJ1-1; D is unresolved. Germline V gives CDR1 SQVTM, CDR2 ANQGSEA. This CDR3 is built from 10 residues. The CDR3 here is CSVQDTEAFF. CDR3 nucleotide sequence: TGCAGCGTTCAAGACACTGAAGCTTTCTTT.

The V and J genes are TRBV19 and TRBJ1-2, with D unclear. V was pared by 0 bases and J by 5 bases, with 10 bases between. The germline CDR1 and CDR2 sequences are LNHDA and SQIVND (reference sequence). This CDR3 has 14 residues. The CDR3: CASSIDRGVYGYTF. The CDR3 bases are TGTGCCAGTAGTATAGACCGGGGAGTTTATGGCTACACCTTC. The complete variable domain, with remaining parts taken from reference TRBV19 and TRBJ1-2, reads DGGITQSPKYLFRKEGQNVTLSCEQNLNHDAMYWYRQDPGQGLRLIYYSQIVNDFQKGDIAEGYSVSREKKESFPLTVTSAQKNPTAFYLCASSIDRGVYGYTFGSGTRLTVV.

This clone was seen just once. The J gene is TRBJ2-2, the V gene TRBV4-1; TRBD2 agrees at 7 bases. Germline V gene lookup returns CDR1 MGHRA and CDR2 YSYEKL. The CDR3 has 17 residues. The ends lost 3 bases at V and 6 bases at J; junction bases unmatched: 13. For the CDR3, the DNA is TGCGCCAGCAGCCACCCCTGGAGGAGCGGGACCGCCGGGGAGCTGTTTTTT. Translation: CASSHPWRSGTAGELFF.

This chain links TRBV5-6 with TRBJ1-1; 7 bases are shared with TRBD1. J lost 11 bases, V lost 0 bases, and 13 bases had no gene match. This CDR3 comprises 15 residues. Germline values: CDR1 SGHDT, CDR2 YYEEEE. The CDR3 DNA sequence: TGTGCCAGCAGCTTGGTCGGGACAGCGGATGGTTTCGCTTTCTTT. It codes for CASSLVGTADGFAFF.

Notes on this clone: The same CDR3 is also encoded by other DNA sequences in this sample. This chain links TRBV13 with TRBJ2-6; 7 bases are shared with TRBD1. This CDR3 is 15 amino acids long. The germline CDR1 and CDR2 sequences are PRHDT and FYEKMQ (reference sequence). Trimming took 5 bases from V and 2 from J; bases not matched to a gene: 3. CDR3 amino acids: CASSLQGAGANVLTF. Here the CDR3 DNA reads TGTGCCAGCAGCCTTCAGGGGGCTGGGGCCAACGTCCTGACTTTC. Full variable domain (rest looked up from reference TRBV13 and TRBJ2-6): AAGVIQSPRHLIKEKRETATLKCYPIPRHDTVYWYQQGPGQDPQFLISFYEKMQSDKGSIPDRFSAQQFSDYHSELNMSSLELGDSALYFCASSLQGAGANVLTFGAGSRLTVL.

The chain is built from TRBV19 and TRBJ1-1; TRBD1 matches at 7 bases. J was trimmed by 3 bases and V by 9 bases; bases with no gene match: 7. The CDR3 runs to 13 residues. From germline, CDR1 is LNHDA and CDR2 SQIVND (reference sequence). The CDR3 DNA sequence: TGTGCCAGCGTGAGGGGGCAGGACACTGAAGCTTTCTTT. Translating gives CASVRGQDTEAFF.

This sequence joins TRBV15 and TRBJ2-7, with 7 bases matching TRBD2. The CDR3 spans 13 residues. The germline CDR1 and CDR2 sequences are LNHNV and YYDKDF (reference sequence). The trim removed 6 bases at V and 3 bases at J, leaving 5 bases unmatched. CDR3 region: CATSPTSVYEQYF. CDR3 in DNA: TGTGCCACCAGTCCCACTAGCGTCTACGAGCAGTACTTC.